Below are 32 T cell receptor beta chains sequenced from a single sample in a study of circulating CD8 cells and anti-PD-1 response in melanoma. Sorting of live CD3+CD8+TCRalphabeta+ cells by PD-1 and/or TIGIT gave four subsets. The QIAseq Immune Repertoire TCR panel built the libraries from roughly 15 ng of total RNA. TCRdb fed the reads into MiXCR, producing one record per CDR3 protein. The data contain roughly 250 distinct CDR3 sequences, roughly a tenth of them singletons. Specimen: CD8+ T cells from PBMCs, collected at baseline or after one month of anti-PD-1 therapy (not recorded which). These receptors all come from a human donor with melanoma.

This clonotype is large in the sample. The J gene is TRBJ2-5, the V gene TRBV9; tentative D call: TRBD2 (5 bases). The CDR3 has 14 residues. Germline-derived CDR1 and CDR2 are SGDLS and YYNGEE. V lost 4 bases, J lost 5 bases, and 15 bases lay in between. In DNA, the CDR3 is TGTGCCAGCAGCTTCCCGGACTCGGCGGAGACCCAGTACTTC. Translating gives CASSFPDSAETQYF.

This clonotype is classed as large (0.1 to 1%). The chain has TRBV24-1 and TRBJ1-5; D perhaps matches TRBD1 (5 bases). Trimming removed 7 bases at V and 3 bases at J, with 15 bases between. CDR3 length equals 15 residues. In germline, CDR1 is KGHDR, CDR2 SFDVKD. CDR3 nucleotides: TGTGCCACCAGACCCCGGGGAGGGACCAATCAGCCCCAGCATTTT. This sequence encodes CATRPRGGTNQPQHF.

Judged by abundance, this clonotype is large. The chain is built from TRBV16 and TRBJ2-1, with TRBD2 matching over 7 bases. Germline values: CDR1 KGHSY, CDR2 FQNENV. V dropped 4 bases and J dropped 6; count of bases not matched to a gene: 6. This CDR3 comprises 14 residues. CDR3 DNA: TGTGCCAGCAGCCTTACCCGCGGGGGCAATGAGCAGTTCTTC. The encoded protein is CASSLTRGGNEQFF.

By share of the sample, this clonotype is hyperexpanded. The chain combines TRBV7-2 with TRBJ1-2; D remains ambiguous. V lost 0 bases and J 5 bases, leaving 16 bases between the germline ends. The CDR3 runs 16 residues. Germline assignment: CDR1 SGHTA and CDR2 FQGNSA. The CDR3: CASSLAPETAPYGYTF. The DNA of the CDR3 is TGTGCCAGCAGCTTAGCCCCCGAGACGGCTCCATATGGCTACACCTTC.

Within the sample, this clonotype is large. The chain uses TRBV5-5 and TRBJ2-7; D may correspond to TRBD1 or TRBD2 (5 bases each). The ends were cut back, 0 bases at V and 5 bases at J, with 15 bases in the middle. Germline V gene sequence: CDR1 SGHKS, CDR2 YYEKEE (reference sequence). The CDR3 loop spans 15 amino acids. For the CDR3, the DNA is TGTGCCAGCAGCTTGGAAGTGTCAGGGACCCACGAGCAGTACTTC. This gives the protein CASSLEVSGTHEQYF.

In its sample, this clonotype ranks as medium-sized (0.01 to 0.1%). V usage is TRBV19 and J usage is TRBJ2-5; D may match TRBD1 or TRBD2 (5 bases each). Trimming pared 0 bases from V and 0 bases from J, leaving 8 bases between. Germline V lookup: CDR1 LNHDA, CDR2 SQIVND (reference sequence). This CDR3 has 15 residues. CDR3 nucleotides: TGTGCCAGTAGTATAGAGGGACGGTACCAAGAGACCCAGTACTTC. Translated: CASSIEGRYQETQYF.

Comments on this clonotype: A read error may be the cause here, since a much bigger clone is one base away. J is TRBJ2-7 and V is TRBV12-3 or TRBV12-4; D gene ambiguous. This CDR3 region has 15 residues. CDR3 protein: CASSPGFSKHYEQNF. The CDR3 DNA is TGTGCCAGCAGTCCCGGTTTCTCCAAACACTACGAGCAGAACTTC.

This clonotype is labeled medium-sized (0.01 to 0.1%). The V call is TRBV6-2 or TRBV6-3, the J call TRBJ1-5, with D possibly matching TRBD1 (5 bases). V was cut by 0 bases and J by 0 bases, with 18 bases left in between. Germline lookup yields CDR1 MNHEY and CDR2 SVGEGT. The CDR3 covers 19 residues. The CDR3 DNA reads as TGTGCCAGCAGTTACTCCGCAGGGCCCTCAAGATATAGCAATCAGCCCCAGCATTTT. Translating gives CASSYSAGPSRYSNQPQHF.

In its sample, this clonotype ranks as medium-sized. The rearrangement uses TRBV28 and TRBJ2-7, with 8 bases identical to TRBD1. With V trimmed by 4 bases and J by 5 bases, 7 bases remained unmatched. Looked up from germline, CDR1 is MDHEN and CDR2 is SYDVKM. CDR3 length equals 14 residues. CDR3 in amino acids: CASSYRGSHDEQYF. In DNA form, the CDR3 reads TGTGCCAGCAGTTACAGGGGGTCCCACGACGAGCAGTACTTC.

Here the CDR3 DNA reads TGTGCCAGCAGTGACGGGGCGGGGATGGCCAATGAGCAGTTCTTC. Translation: CASSDGAGMANEQFF. This chain links TRBV6-4 with TRBJ2-1; D possibly corresponds to TRBD2 (6 bases). Germline CDR1 MRHNA, CDR2 SNTAGT. V lost 2 bases and J 6 bases, leaving 14 bases between the germline ends. There are 15 residues in the CDR3.

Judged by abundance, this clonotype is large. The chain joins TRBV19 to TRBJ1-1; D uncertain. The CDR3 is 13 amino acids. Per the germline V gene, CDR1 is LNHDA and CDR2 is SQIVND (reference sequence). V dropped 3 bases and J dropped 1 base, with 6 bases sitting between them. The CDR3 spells CASSISGNTEAFF. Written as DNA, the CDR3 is TGTGCCAGTAGTATTTCCGGGAACACTGAAGCTTTCTTT. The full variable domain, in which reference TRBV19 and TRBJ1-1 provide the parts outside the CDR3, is DGGITQSPKYLFRKEGQNVTLSCEQNLNHDAMYWYRQDPGQGLRLIYYSQIVNDFQKGDIAEGYSVSREKKESFPLTVTSAQKNPTAFYLCASSISGNTEAFFGQGTRLTVV.

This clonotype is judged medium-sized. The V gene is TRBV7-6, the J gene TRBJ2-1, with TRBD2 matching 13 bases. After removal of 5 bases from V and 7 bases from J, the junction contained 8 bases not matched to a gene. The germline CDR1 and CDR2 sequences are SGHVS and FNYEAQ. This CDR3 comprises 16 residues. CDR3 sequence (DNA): TGTGCCAGCAGCAAACCGGGACTAGCGGGGTATAATGAGCAGTTCTTC. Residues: CASSKPGLAGYNEQFF.

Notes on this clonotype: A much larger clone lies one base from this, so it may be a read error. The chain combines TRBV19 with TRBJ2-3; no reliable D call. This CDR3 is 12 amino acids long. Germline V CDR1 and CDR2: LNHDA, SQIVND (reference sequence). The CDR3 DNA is TGTGCCAGCGGCGCGAGCACACATACGCAGTATTTT. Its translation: CASGASTHTQYF.

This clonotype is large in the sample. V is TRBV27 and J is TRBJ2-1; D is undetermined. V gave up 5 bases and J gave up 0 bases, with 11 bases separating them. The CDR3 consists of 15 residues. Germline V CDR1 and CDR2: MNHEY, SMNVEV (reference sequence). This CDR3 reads CASSPVEDSYNEQFF. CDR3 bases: TGTGCCAGCAGTCCCGTCGAGGACTCCTACAATGAGCAGTTCTTC.

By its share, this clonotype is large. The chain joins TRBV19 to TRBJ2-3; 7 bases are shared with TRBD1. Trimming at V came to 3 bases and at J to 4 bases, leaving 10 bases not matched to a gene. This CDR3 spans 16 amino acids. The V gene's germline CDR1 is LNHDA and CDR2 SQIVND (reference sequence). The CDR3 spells CASSIPAGQGADTQYF. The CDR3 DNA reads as TGTGCCAGTAGTATCCCTGCAGGCCAGGGGGCAGATACGCAGTATTTT.

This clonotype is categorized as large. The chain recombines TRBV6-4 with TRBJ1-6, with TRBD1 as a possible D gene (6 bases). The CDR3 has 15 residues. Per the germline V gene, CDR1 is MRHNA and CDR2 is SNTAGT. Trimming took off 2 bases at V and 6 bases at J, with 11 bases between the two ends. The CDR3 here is CASSDTDSPNSPLHF. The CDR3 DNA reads TGTGCCAGCAGTGACACGGACAGTCCTAATTCACCCCTCCACTTT.

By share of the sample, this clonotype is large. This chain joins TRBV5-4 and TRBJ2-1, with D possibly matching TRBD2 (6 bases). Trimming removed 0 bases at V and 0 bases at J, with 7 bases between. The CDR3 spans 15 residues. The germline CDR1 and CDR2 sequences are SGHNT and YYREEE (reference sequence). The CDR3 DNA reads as TGTGCCAGCAGCTTGGACGGGGGCTCCTACAATGAGCAGTTCTTC. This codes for CASSLDGGSYNEQFF.

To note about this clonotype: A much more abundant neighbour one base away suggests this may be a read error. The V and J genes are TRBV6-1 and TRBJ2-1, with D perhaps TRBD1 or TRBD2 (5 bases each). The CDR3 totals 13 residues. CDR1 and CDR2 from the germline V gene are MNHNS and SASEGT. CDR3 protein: CASSLQGENEQSF. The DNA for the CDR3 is TGTGCCAGCAGCCTCCAAGGGGAGAATGAGCAGTCCTTC.

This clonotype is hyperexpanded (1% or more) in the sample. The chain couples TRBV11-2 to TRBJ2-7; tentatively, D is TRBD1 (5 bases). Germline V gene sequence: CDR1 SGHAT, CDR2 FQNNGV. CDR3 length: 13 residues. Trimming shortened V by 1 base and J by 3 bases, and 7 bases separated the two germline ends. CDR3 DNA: TGTGCCAGCAGCTTAGGACAGCTCTACGAGCAGTACTTC. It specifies CASSLGQLYEQYF.

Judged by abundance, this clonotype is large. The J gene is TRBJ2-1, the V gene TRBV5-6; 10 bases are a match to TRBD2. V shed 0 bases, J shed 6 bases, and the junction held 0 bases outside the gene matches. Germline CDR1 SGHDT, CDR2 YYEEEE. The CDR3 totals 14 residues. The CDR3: CASSLGTSGNEQFF. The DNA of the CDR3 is TGTGCCAGCAGCTTGGGGACTAGCGGCAATGAGCAGTTCTTC.

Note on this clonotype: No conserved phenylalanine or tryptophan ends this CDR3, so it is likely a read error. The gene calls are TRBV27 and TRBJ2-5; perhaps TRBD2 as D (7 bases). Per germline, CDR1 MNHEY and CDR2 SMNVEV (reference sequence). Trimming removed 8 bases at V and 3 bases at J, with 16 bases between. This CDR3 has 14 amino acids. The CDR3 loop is CASGGAFTEETQYS. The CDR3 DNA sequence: TGTGCCAGCGGGGGGGCTTTCACCGAAGAGACCCAGTACTCC.

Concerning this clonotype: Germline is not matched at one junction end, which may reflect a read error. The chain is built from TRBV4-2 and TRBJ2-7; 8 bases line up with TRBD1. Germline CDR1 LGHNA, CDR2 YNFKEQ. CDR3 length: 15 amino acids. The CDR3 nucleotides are TGTACCAGCAGCCAGGGGGCTACAGCTTCCTACGAGCGGTACTTC. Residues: CTSSQGATASYERYF.

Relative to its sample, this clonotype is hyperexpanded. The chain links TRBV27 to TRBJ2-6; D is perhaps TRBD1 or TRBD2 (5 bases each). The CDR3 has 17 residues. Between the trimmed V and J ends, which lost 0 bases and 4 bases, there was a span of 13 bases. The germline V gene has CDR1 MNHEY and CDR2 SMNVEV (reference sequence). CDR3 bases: TGTGCCAGCAGTTTATCGCGTGGGGGAACCGGGGCCAACGTCCTGACTTTC. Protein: CASSLSRGGTGANVLTF. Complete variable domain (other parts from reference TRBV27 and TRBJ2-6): EAQVTQNPRYLITVTGKKLTVTCSQNMNHEYMSWYRQDPGLGLRQIYYSMNVEVTDKGDVPEGYKVSRKEKRNFPLILESPSPNQTSLYFCASSLSRGGTGANVLTFGAGSRLTVL.

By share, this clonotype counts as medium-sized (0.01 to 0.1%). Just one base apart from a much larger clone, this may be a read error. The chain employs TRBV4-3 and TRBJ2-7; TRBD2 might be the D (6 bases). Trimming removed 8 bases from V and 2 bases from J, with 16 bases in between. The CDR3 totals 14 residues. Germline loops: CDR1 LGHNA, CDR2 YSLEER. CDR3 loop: CASGPFGGPYEQYF. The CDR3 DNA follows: TGCGCCAGCGGCCCGTTCGGGGGTCCCTACGAGCAGTACTTC.

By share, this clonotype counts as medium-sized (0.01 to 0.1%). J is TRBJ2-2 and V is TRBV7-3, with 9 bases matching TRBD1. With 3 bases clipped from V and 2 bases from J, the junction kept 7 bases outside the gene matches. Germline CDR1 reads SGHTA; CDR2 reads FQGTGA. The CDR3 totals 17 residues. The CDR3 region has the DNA TGTGCCAGCAGCTTGAGGGGGGACAGGGTCAACACCGGGGAGCTGTTTTTT. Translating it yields CASSLRGDRVNTGELFF.

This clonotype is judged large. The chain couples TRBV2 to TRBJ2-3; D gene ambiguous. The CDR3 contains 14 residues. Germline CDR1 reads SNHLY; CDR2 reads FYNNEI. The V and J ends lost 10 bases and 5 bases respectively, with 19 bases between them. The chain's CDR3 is CAIPSPQRGDTQYF. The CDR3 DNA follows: TGTGCCATCCCCTCTCCTCAGCGAGGAGATACGCAGTATTTT.

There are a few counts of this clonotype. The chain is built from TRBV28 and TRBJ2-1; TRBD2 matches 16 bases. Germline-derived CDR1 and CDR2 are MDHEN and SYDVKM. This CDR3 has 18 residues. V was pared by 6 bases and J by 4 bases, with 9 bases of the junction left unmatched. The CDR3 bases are TGTGCCAGCAGACCCGAGGGACTAGCGGGGGGGCTATACAATGAGCAGTTCTTC. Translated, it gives CASRPEGLAGGLYNEQFF.

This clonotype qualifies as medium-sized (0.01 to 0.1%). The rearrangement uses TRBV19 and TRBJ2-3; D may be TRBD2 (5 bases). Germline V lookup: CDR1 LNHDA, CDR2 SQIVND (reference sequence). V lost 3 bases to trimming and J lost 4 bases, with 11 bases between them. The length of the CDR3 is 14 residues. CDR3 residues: CASSMPGGPDTQYF. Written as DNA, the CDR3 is TGTGCCAGTAGTATGCCAGGAGGACCAGATACGCAGTATTTT.

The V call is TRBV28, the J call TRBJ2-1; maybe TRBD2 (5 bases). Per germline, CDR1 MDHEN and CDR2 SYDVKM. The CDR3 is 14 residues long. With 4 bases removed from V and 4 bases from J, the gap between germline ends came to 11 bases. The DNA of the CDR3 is TGTGCCAGCAGTTGGGGTAGCGATTACAATGAGCAGTTCTTC. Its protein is CASSWGSDYNEQFF.

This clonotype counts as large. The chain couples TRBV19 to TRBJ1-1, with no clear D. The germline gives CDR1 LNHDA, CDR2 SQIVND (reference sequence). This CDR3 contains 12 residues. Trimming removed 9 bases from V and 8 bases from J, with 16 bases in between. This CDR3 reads CASPTPEREAFF. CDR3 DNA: TGTGCCAGCCCCACCCCGGAAAGAGAAGCTTTCTTT.

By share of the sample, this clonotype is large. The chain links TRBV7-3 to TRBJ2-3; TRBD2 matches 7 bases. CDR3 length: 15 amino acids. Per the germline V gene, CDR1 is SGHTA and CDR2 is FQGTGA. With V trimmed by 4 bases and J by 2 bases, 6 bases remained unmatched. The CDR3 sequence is CASSSTGGVTDTQYF. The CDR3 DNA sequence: TGTGCCAGCAGCTCGACGGGGGGTGTCACAGATACGCAGTATTTT.

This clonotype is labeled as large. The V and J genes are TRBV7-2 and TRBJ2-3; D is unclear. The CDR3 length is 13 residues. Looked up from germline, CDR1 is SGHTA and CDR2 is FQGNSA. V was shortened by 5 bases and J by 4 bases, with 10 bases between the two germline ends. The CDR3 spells CASSRLPPDTQYF. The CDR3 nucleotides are TGTGCCAGCAGCCGTCTCCCACCAGATACGCAGTATTTT.